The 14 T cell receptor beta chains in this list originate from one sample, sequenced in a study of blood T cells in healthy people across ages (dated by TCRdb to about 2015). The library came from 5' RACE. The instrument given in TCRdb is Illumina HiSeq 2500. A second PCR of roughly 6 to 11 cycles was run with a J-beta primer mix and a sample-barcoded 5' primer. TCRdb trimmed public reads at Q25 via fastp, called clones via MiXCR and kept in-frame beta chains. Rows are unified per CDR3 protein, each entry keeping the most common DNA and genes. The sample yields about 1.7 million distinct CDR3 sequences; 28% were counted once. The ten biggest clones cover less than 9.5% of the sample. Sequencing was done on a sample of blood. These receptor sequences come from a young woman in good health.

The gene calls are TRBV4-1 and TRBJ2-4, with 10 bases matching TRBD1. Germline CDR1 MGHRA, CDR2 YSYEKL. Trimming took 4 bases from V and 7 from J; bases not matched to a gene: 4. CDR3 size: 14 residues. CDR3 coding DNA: TGCGCCAGCAGCCCGACAGGGGGCATGAACATTCAGTACTTC. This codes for CASSPTGGMNIQYF.

The CDR3 protein is CASSPGWTGSNNEQFF. The CDR3 DNA follows: TGTGCCAGCAGCCCTGGATGGACGGGGAGTAACAATGAGCAGTTCTTC. The V and J genes are TRBV7-7 and TRBJ2-1; the D gene is possibly TRBD2 (5 bases). V was cut by 5 bases and J by 5 bases, with 19 bases left in between. The CDR3 totals 16 residues. Germline CDR1 reads SSHAT; CDR2 reads FNYEAQ (reference sequence).

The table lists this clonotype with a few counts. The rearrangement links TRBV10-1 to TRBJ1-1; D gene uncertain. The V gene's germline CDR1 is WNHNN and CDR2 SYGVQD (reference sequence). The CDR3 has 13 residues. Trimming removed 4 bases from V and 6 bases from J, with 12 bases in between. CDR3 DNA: TGCGCCAGCAGTGGTGGCCCCGGACCTGAAGCTTTCTTT. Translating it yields CASSGGPGPEAFF.

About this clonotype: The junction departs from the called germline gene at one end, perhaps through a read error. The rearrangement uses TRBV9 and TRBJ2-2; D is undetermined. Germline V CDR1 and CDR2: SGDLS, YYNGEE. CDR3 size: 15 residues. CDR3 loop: CASGVGPTWGGELFF. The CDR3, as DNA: TGTGCCAGCGGCGTGGGCCCAACTTGGGGCGGGGAGCTGTTTTTT.

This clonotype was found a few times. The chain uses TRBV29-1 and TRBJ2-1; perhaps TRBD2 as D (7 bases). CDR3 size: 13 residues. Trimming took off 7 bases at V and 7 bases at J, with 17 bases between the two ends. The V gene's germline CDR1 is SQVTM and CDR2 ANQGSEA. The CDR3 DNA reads TGCAGCGCCGTGGGGGGGCAGAGTAATGAGCAGTTCTTC. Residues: CSAVGGQSNEQFF.

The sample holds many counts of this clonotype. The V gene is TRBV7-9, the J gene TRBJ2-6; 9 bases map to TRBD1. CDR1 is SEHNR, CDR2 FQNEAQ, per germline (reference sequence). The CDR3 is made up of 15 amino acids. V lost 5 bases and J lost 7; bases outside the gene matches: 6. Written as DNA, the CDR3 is TGTGCCAGCAGCCCCGCGGGACAGGGAGCCAACGTCCTGACTTTC. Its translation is CASSPAGQGANVLTF.

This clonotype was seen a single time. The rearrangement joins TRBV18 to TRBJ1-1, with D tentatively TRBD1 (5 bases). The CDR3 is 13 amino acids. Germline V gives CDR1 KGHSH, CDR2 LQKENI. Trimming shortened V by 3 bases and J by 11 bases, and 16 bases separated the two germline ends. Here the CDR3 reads CASSPTVEKGAFF. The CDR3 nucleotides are TGTGCCAGCTCACCGACGGTCGAGAAGGGGGCTTTCTTT.

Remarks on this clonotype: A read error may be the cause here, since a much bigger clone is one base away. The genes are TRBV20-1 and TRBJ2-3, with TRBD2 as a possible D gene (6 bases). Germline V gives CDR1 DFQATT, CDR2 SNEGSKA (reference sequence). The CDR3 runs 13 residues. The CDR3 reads CGARVRGSDTQYF. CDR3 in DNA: TGCGGTGCTAGAGTTCGGGGGTCGGATACGCAGTATTTT.

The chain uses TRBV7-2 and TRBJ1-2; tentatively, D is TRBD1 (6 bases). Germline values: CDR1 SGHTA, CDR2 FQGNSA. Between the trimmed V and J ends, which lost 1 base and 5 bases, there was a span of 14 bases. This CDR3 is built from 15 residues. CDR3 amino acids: CASSLGGGVGYGYTF. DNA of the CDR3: TGTGCCAGCAGCTTAGGAGGGGGTGTAGGGTATGGCTACACCTTC. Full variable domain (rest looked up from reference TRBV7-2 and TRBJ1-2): GAGVSQSPSNKVTEKGKDVELRCDPISGHTALYWYRQSLGQGLEFLIYFQGNSAPDKSGLPSDRFSAERTGGSVSTLTIQRTQQEDSAVYLCASSLGGGVGYGYTFGSGTRLTVV.

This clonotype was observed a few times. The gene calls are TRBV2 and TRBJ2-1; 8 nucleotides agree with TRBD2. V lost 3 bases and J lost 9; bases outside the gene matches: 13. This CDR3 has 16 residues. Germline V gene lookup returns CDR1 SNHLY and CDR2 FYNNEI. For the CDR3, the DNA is TGTGCCAGCAGTGATTCCGGGGGGGGGCAATCAATTGAGCAGTTCTTC. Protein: CASSDSGGGQSIEQFF.

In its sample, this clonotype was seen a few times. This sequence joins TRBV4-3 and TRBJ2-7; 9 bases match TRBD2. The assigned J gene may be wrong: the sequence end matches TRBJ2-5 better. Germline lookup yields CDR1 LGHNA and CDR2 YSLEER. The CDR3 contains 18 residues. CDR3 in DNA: TGCGCCAGCAGCCATGGGTGGGTTAGCGGGAGAAGGAGAGAGACCCAGTACTTC. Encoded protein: CASSHGWVSGRRRETQYF.

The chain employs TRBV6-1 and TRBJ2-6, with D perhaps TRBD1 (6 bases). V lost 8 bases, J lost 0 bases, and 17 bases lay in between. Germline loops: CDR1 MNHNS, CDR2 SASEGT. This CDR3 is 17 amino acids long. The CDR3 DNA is TGTGCCAGCGGGCAAGACAGGATAGGCTCTGGGGCCAACGTCCTGACTTTC. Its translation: CASGQDRIGSGANVLTF.

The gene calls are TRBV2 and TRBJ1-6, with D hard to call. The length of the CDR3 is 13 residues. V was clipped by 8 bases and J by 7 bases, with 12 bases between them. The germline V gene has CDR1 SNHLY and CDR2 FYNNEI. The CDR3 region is CASLYSRNSPLHF. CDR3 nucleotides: TGTGCCAGCTTATATTCCAGGAATTCACCCCTCCACTTT.

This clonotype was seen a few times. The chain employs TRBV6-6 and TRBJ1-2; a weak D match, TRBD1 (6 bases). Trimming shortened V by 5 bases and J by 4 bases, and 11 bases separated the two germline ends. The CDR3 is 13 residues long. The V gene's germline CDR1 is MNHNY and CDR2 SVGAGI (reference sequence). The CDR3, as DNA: TGTGCCAGCAGTGGAAACAGGGTCTATGGCTACACCTTC. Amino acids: CASSGNRVYGYTF.